The T cell receptor (beta chain) under discussion was sequenced for a study of T-cell memory formation after mild COVID-19. TCRdb re-called the 5' RACE reads with MiXCR, one entry per CDR3 protein. The sample records 200,000 to 250,000 distinct CDR3 sequences, just over 9.5% being singletons. This clonotype was detected only a few times. Germline V gene lookup returns CDR1 SGHVS and CDR2 FNYEAQ. This CDR3 has 14 residues. V lost 4 bases and J lost 2; bases outside the gene matches: 4. This TCR derives from a man between 18 and 35 years old who had mild COVID-19 (a few samples of this study predate the infection). Cell type and time point are not known. The source material was PBMCs or a T cell subset sorted from them (not recorded which). The chain has TRBV7-6 and TRBJ2-7, with 8 bases fitting TRBD1. The CDR3 is CASSSRTGPYEQYF. The DNA for the CDR3 is TGTGCCAGCAGCTCCCGGACAGGGCCCTACGAGCAGTACTTC.